The text below deals with one TCR beta chain. The target antigen is unknown. The PCR contained 60 Vbeta and 13 Jbeta primers. Sequencing was performed with immunoSEQ multiplex PCR; in TCRdb, only in-frame clones are kept and a portion is missing. This table holds some 140,000 clones, over 70% found once. This entry belongs to a study of cytomegalovirus exposure and HLA in healthy donors. The study, taken as a whole, reports: The likely origin of a cluster of highly shared sequence variants was a sequencing artifact. Analysis performed later showed TCR beta chains linked to HLA being more clonally expanded than equally common others.

Trimming left V 2 bases short and J 8 bases short, with 21 bases between. This CDR3 comprises 16 residues. The germline gives CDR1 SGHDT, CDR2 YYEEEE. What was sequenced was PBMCs. The receptor was derived from a man aged 30 to 45 in good health and CMV-seronegative. The chain combines TRBV5-6 with TRBJ2-3, with D perhaps TRBD2 (6 bases). In nucleotides, the CDR3 is TGTGCCAGCAGCTTATTATTGGACTACTCCATGGGTACGCAGTATTTT. Residues: CASSLLLDYSMGTQYF.